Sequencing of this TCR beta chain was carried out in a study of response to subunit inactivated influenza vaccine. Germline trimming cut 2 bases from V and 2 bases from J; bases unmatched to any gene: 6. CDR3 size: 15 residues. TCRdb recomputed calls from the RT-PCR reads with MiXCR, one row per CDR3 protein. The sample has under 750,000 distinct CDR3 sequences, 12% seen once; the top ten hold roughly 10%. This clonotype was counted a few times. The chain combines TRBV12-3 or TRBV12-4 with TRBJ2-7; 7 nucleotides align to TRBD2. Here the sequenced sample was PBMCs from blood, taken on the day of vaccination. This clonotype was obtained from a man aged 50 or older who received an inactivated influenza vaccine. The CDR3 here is CASSLLAGYAYEQYF. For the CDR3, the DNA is TGTGCCAGCAGTTTATTAGCGGGCTACGCCTACGAGCAGTACTTC.